These 26 T cell receptor beta chains came from one sample sequenced in a study of cytomegalovirus exposure and HLA in healthy donors. With 60 Vbeta and 13 Jbeta primers, the PCR was carried out. Measured with immunoSEQ multiplex PCR; TCRdb has only the in-frame clones, and not every one. This sample yields about 110,000 clones, of which roughly 80% are seen a single time; roughly 3.6% belongs to the top ten. Sequenced material: PBMCs. The receptors were sampled from a man between 60 and 75 years old in good health and CMV-seronegative.

This clone has a handful of counts. This chain links TRBV7-8 with TRBJ1-6; D ambiguous. The V and J ends lost 7 bases and 0 bases respectively, with 19 bases between them. The CDR3 extends over 18 amino acids. Germline CDR1 and CDR2: SGHVS and FQNEAQ. Here the CDR3 reads CASNPGGRSSSYNSPLHF. CDR3 coding DNA: TGTGCCAGCAACCCCGGAGGCAGGTCAAGCTCCTATAATTCACCCCTCCACTTT. Full variable domain (remainder filled in from reference TRBV7-8 and TRBJ1-6): GAGVSQSPRYKVAKRGQDVALRCDPISGHVSLFWYQQALGQGPEFLTYFQNEAQLDKSGLPSDRFFAERPEGSVSTLKIQRTQQEDSAVYLCASNPGGRSSSYNSPLHFGNGTRLTVT.

This sequence joins TRBV28 and TRBJ2-6; 10 bases are a match to TRBD1. The CDR3 totals 22 residues. Germline CDR1 and CDR2: MDHEN and SYDVKM. The V gene end was trimmed by 4 bases and the J gene end by 1 base; junction bases not matched to a gene: 19. The CDR3 DNA reads TGTGCCAGCAGTTCAGTATCGGGACAGGGGACTCCTGGAGGTTCTGGGGCCAACGTCCTGACTTTC. It is translated as CASSSVSGQGTPGGSGANVLTF.

Of note for this clone: This sample also contains other DNA sequences that code for the same CDR3. Written as DNA, the CDR3 is TGCGCCAGCAGCCCCGGACAGTCTAATTCACCCCTCCACTTT. Protein product: CASSPGQSNSPLHF. This sequence joins TRBV5-1 and TRBJ1-6, with D perhaps matching TRBD1 (6 bases). The CDR3 runs 14 residues. Per the germline V gene, CDR1 is SGHRS and CDR2 is YFSETQ. The V gene lost 4 bases and the J gene lost 6 bases, with 11 bases spanning the gap.

A few counts support this clone. The chain is built from TRBV7-3 and TRBJ1-6, with a weak D call TRBD1 (5 bases). This CDR3 has 16 amino acids. Trimming pared 3 bases from V and 7 bases from J, leaving 16 bases between. Germline CDR1 SGHTA, CDR2 FQGTGA. The CDR3 region is CASSLDHRIGNSPLHF. The DNA for the CDR3 is TGTGCCAGCAGCTTGGACCACAGGATTGGGAATTCACCCCTCCACTTT.

This rearrangement joins TRBV7-9 to TRBJ2-5, with TRBD2 matching 8 bases. The ends lost 5 bases at V and 3 bases at J; junction bases unmatched: 5. CDR1 and CDR2 from the germline V gene are SEHNR and FQNEAQ (reference sequence). The CDR3 has 14 amino acids. For the CDR3, the DNA is TGTGCCAGCAGCCCCTCGGGGGGGAAAGAGACCCAGTACTTC. Protein sequence: CASSPSGGKETQYF.

This clone was seen once. The gene calls are TRBV7-2 and TRBJ2-1; TRBD2 agrees at 7 bases. Germline loops: CDR1 SGHTA, CDR2 FQGNSA. V dropped 4 bases and J dropped 12; count of bases not matched to a gene: 6. The CDR3 runs 12 residues. This CDR3 is CASSWGGKAQFF. CDR3 DNA sequence: TGTGCCAGCAGCTGGGGGGGGAAGGCGCAGTTCTTC.

The chain combines TRBV5-3 with TRBJ1-3; D perhaps matches TRBD1 (6 bases). TRBV5-3 is placed among ORFs of uncertain function. The CDR3 runs 16 residues. Trimming cost V 6 bases and J 4 bases, with 20 bases left between them. CDR3 DNA sequence: TGTGCCAGAAACCACAGGGTGATTTCGCGCGGAAACACCATATATTTT. Translation: CARNHRVISRGNTIYF.

The chain uses TRBV6-5 and TRBJ2-3; D possibly corresponds to TRBD2 (6 bases). Per germline, CDR1 MNHEY and CDR2 SVGAGI. This CDR3 contains 14 residues. The V end was cut by 0 bases, the J end by 3 bases, with 7 bases between. The CDR3 nucleotides are TGTGCCAGCAGTTACTCGGGGGGAACAGATACGCAGTATTTT. Translated: CASSYSGGTDTQYF.

The CDR3 loop is CASSLARSKGATGELFF. As DNA, the CDR3 is TGTGCCAGCAGCTTAGCGCGGTCGAAGGGAGCAACCGGGGAGCTGTTTTTT. This chain joins TRBV7-2 and TRBJ2-2, with a tentative D call TRBD2 (5 bases). CDR3 length: 17 amino acids. V dropped 0 bases and J dropped 5 bases, with 16 bases sitting between them. CDR1 and CDR2 (germline): SGHTA, FQGNSA.

V and J are TRBV23-1 and TRBJ2-1; TRBD1 aligns across 10 bases. TRBV23-1 is an ORF for which the function is uncertain. The V and J ends lost 2 bases and 0 bases, in that order; junction bases with no gene match: 4. This CDR3 region has 17 residues. The CDR3 DNA reads as TGCGCCAGCAGTCAAAGACAGGGGGCGGCCTCCTACAATGAGCAGTTCTTC. As protein: CASSQRQGAASYNEQFF.

V and J are TRBV10-3 and TRBJ1-1; the D gene is possibly TRBD1 (5 bases). The CDR3 is made up of 12 amino acids. CDR1 ENHRY and CDR2 SYGVKD come from the germline V gene. The ends were cut back, 6 bases at V and 10 bases at J, with 15 bases in the middle. CDR3 sequence (DNA): TGTGCCATCAGCTCGGGGGGGTACGGAGCTTTCTTT. Its protein product is CAISSGGYGAFF.

The V call is TRBV7-9, the J call TRBJ1-4; possible D gene TRBD1, 5 bases. The germline gives CDR1 SEHNR, CDR2 FQNEAQ (reference sequence). CDR3 length equals 16 residues. Trimming shortened V by 4 bases and J by 3 bases, and 15 bases separated the two germline ends. CDR3: CASSSQGVGSNEKLFF. CDR3 sequence (DNA): TGTGCCAGCAGCTCTCAGGGCGTTGGATCTAATGAAAAACTGTTTTTT.

V gene TRBV7-3 combines with J gene TRBJ2-3, with a tentative D call TRBD1 (5 bases). CDR1 is SGHTA, CDR2 FQGTGA, per germline. The V and J ends lost 5 bases and 4 bases respectively, with 13 bases between them. The CDR3 sequence is 14 residues long. The CDR3 region has the DNA TGTGCCAGCAGCCCAGGGTTAGCTGCAGATACGCAGTATTTT. This translates into CASSPGLAADTQYF.

Only a few counts were recorded for this clone. The chain uses TRBV7-2 and TRBJ1-4; D unresolved. V lost 5 bases, J lost 8 bases, and 15 bases lay in between. CDR1 is SGHTA and CDR2 is FQGNSA in the germline V gene. This CDR3 contains 14 residues. The DNA of the CDR3 is TGTGCCAGCAGCCAAAGGACGGGCGGGGAAAAACTGTTTTTT. It is translated as CASSQRTGGEKLFF.

This clone was detected a few times. The chain has TRBV7-9 and TRBJ2-3; 7 nucleotides match TRBD2. Germline CDR1 SEHNR, CDR2 FQNEAQ (reference sequence). The CDR3 length is 15 residues. The ends lost 1 base at V and 4 bases at J; junction bases unmatched: 5. CDR3 nucleotides: TGTGCCAGCAGCTTAGGTACTAGCGAGGCAGATACGCAGTATTTT. This codes for CASSLGTSEADTQYF.

The chain carries TRBV19 and TRBJ2-2, with 7 nucleotides matching TRBD1. The CDR3 length is 16 residues. From germline, CDR1 is LNHDA and CDR2 SQIVND (reference sequence). Trimming took 3 bases from V and 2 from J; bases not matched to a gene: 6. The CDR3 DNA follows: TGTGCCAGTAGTATCCGGACAGGAGTAAACACCGGGGAGCTGTTTTTT. Amino acids: CASSIRTGVNTGELFF.

The chain links TRBV7-9 to TRBJ1-1, with 7 bases identical to TRBD1. The CDR3 has 18 amino acids. Germline assignment: CDR1 SEHNR and CDR2 FQNEAQ (reference sequence). V dropped 1 base and J dropped 6; count of bases not matched to a gene: 17. The CDR3 coding sequence is TGTGCCAGCAGCTTAGTAGGAGGGGGCAGGGCCCTTACCCCTGAAGCTTTCTTT. Its translation is CASSLVGGGRALTPEAFF.

The V gene is TRBV7-9, the J gene TRBJ2-3, with D perhaps matching TRBD1 (7 bases). This CDR3 is 17 amino acids long. V lost 1 base and J lost 0, with 14 bases in between. Germline V gene data show CDR1 as SEHNR and CDR2 as FQNEAQ (reference sequence). In DNA form, the CDR3 reads TGTGCCAGCAGCTTAGGACTAGGGGGCCCCAGCACAGATACGCAGTATTTT. Translating it yields CASSLGLGGPSTDTQYF.

The genes are TRBV30 and TRBJ1-5, with a tentative D call TRBD1 (5 bases). V lost 2 bases, J lost 7 bases, and 12 bases lay in between. Germline V gene data show CDR1 as GTSNPN and CDR2 as SVGIG (reference sequence). The CDR3 extends over 13 amino acids. CDR3 nucleotides: TGTGCCTGGAGTAGGGGCAACCGGCAGCCCCAGCATTTT. Translating gives CAWSRGNRQPQHF.

The chain has TRBV18 and TRBJ1-6; possible D gene TRBD1, 6 bases. The CDR3 runs 17 residues. Germline-derived CDR1 and CDR2 are KGHSH and LQKENI. V was clipped by 2 bases and J by 10 bases, with 21 bases between them. CDR3 sequence reads: CASSPSPGVDGGSPLHF. In DNA form, the CDR3 reads TGTGCCAGCTCACCATCCCCAGGGGTGGACGGTGGATCACCCCTCCACTTT.

J is TRBJ2-5 and V is TRBV2; D is possibly TRBD2 (6 bases). The CDR3 has 14 residues. V was pared by 8 bases and J by 7 bases, with 20 bases between. In germline, CDR1 is SNHLY, CDR2 FYNNEI. CDR3 bases: TGTGCCAGCGGCTCGGGACTCCAAGTCGGGACCCAGTACTTC. Protein product: CASGSGLQVGTQYF.

The V and J genes are TRBV19 and TRBJ1-5; no reliable D call. In germline, CDR1 is LNHDA, CDR2 SQIVND (reference sequence). Trimming removed 6 bases from V and 0 bases from J, with 24 bases in between. The CDR3 is 19 amino acids. CDR3 bases: TGTGCCAGTAGCCCTAATGAGATAACAGTTGAATATAGCAATCAGCCCCAGCATTTT. Protein: CASSPNEITVEYSNQPQHF.

The chain links TRBV7-3 to TRBJ1-3; D remains ambiguous. The CDR3 extends over 13 amino acids. Germline V CDR1 and CDR2: SGHTA, FQGTGA. Trimming took 5 bases from V and 0 from J, leaving 5 bases between them. The CDR3 region has the DNA TGTGCCAGCAGCCCGTACTCTGGAAACACCATATATTTT. Translation gives CASSPYSGNTIYF.

The chain links TRBV7-3 to TRBJ2-3; TRBD2 matches at 10 bases. This CDR3 is 18 amino acids long. J gave up 2 bases and V 4 bases, and 12 bases lay outside the gene matches. The germline gives CDR1 SGHTA, CDR2 FQGTGA. CDR3: CASSSKAGGISVTDTQYF. CDR3 in DNA: TGTGCCAGCAGCTCGAAAGCGGGGGGGATATCTGTCACAGATACGCAGTATTTT.

The rearrangement links TRBV7-9 to TRBJ1-2; no clear D. This CDR3 is built from 13 residues. The ends were cut back, 1 base at V and 4 bases at J, with 7 bases in the middle. The germline V gene has CDR1 SEHNR and CDR2 FQNEAQ (reference sequence). The CDR3 reads CASSLGSPYGYTF. CDR3 DNA: TGTGCCAGCAGCTTAGGGAGTCCCTATGGCTACACCTTC.

The V gene is TRBV2, the J gene TRBJ1-4, with D possibly matching TRBD1 (5 bases). CDR1 is SNHLY, CDR2 FYNNEI, per germline. The CDR3 runs 14 residues. V was pared by 5 bases and J by 8 bases, with 15 bases between. CDR3 bases: TGTGCCAGCAGTCTCCTCAGGGAGGGAGAAAAACTGTTTTTT. Translation gives CASSLLREGEKLFF.